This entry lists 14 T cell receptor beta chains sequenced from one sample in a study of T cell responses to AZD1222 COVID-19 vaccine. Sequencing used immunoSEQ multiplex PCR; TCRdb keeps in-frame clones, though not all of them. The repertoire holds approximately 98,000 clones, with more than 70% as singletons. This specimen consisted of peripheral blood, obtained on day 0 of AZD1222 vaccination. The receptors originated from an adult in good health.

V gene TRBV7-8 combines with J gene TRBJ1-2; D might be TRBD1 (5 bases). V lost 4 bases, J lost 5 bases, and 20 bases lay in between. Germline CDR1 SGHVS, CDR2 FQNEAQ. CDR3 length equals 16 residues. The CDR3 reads CASSSGGTQPRYGYTF. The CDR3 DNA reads TGTGCCAGCAGCTCCGGCGGGACCCAACCACGATATGGCTACACCTTC.

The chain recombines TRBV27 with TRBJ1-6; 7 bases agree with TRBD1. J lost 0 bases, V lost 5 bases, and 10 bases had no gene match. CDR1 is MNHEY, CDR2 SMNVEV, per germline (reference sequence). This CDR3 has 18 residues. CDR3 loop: CASSTNRGPSSYNSPLHF. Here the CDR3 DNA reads TGTGCCAGCAGTACCAACAGGGGCCCGAGCTCCTATAATTCACCCCTCCACTTT.

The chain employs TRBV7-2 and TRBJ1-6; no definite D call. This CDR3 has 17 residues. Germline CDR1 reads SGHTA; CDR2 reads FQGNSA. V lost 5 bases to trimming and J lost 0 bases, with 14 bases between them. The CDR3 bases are TGTGCCAGCAGCACACCAGGATCCAGCTCCTATAATTCACCCCTCCACTTT. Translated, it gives CASSTPGSSSYNSPLHF.

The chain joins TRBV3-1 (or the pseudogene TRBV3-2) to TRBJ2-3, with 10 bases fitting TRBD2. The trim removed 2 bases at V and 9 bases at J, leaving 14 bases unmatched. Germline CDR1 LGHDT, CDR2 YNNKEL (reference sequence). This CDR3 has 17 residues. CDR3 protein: CASSQWTQREGLSTQYF. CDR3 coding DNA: TGTGCCAGCAGCCAATGGACCCAGCGGGAGGGATTATCCACGCAGTATTTT.

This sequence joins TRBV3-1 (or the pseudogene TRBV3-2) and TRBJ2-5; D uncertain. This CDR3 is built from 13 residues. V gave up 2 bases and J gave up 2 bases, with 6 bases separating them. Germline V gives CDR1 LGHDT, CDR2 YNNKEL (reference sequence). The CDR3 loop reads CASSQLGQETQYF. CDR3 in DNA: TGTGCCAGCAGCCAACTAGGACAAGAGACCCAGTACTTC.

This CDR3 is CASSQDRTSNYGYTF. The CDR3 DNA sequence: TGCGCCAGCAGCCAGGACAGGACCTCTAACTATGGCTACACCTTC. The J gene is TRBJ1-2, the V gene TRBV4-1, with TRBD1 matching 7 bases. The J segment lost 0 bases and the V segment lost 3 bases, leaving 4 bases of the junction unmatched. The CDR3 has 15 residues. Germline values: CDR1 MGHRA, CDR2 YSYEKL.

The CDR3 DNA sequence: TGTGCCAGCAGTTACGCACAGGCGAACACTGAAGCTTTCTTT. Encoded protein: CASSYAQANTEAFF. The chain combines TRBV6-5 with TRBJ1-1; D may be TRBD1 (5 bases). The CDR3 covers 14 residues. The germline gives CDR1 MNHEY, CDR2 SVGAGI. Trimming removed 2 bases at V and 1 base at J, with 8 bases between.

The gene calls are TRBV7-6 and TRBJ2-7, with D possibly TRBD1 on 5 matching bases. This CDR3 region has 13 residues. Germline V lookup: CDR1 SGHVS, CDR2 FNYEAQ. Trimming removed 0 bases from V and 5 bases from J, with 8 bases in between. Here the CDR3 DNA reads TGTGCCAGCAGCTTAGCCAGGGCCCACGAGCAGTACTTC. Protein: CASSLARAHEQYF.

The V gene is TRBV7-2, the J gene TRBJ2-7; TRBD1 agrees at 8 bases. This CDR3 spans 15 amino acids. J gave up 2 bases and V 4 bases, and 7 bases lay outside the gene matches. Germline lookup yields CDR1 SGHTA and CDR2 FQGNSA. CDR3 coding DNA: TGTGCCAGCAGCTCCCAGGGGGCGGCGGCCTACGAGCAGTACTTC. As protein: CASSSQGAAAYEQYF.

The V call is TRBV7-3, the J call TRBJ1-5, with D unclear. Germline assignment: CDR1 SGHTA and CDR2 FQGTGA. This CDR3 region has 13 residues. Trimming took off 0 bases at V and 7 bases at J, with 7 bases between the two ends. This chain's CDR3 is CASSLTEVQPQHF. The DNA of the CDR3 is TGTGCCAGCAGCTTAACGGAGGTACAGCCCCAGCATTTT. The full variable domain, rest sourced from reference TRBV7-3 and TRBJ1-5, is GAGVSQTPSNKVTEKGKYVELRCDPISGHTALYWYRQSLGQGPEFLIYFQGTGAADDSGLPNDRFFAVRPEGSVSTLKIQRTERGDSAVYLCASSLTEVQPQHFGDGTRLSIL.

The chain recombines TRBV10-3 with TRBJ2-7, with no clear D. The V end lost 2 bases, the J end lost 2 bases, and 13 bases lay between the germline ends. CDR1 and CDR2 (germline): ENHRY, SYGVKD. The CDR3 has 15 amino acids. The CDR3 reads CAISEQLGPPYEQYF. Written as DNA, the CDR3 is TGTGCCATCAGTGAGCAGCTAGGTCCCCCCTACGAGCAGTACTTC.

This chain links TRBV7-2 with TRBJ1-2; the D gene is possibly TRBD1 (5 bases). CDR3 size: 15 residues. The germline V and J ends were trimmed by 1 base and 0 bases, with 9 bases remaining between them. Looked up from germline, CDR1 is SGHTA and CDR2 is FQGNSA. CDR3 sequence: CASSLVADTNYGYTF. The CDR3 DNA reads TGTGCCAGCAGCTTAGTCGCGGACACTAACTATGGCTACACCTTC.

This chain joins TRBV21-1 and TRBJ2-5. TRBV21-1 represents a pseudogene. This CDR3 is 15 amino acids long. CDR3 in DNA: TGTGCCAGCAGCAAATCGAAGGCCTATCAAGAGACCCAGTACTTC. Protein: CASSKSKAYQETQYF.

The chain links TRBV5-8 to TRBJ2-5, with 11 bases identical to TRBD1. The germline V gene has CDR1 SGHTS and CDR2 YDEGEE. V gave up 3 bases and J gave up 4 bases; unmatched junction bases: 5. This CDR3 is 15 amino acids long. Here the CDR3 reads CASSWTGGMAETQYF. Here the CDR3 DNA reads TGTGCCAGCAGCTGGACAGGGGGCATGGCAGAGACCCAGTACTTC.